The TCR beta chain described here comes from a study of blood T cell repertoires in COVID-19. About the study: COVID-19 samples collected from the United States, Italy and Spain covered acute and convalescent phases. T cells, B-cell-depleted T cells, or PBMCs provided the cDNA or gDNA that served as material.

In the original workflow: Reference gene primer amplification yielded estimated nucleated cell counts. Repertoires were generated with immunoSEQ multiplex PCR, while TCRdb's copy carries only in-frame clones and drops some. That table is the source of V, J and clone size, and D and trimming were worked out from the DNA. The sample holds about 50,000 clones; 86% are singletons and the top ten take around 4.6%. Germline-derived CDR1 and CDR2 are MGHRA and YSYEKL. Trimming removed 1 base at V and 0 bases at J, with 25 bases between. This CDR3 is built from 21 residues. This receptor was identified in a man in his forties or fifties with active COVID-19. The sample consisted of peripheral blood. The chain joins TRBV4-1 to TRBJ2-4; a possible D gene is TRBD1 (5 bases). The chain's CDR3 is CASSQGSVPGIRRIAKNIQYF. The CDR3 DNA follows: TGCGCCAGCAGCCAAGGCAGCGTGCCAGGGATTCGACGAATAGCCAAAAACATTCAGTACTTC.